This paragraph reports one T cell receptor beta chain. The data originate from a study of blood T cell repertoires in COVID-19. Study in general: In each case, the material was cDNA or gDNA derived from T cells, B-cell-depleted T cells, or PBMCs.

Measured with immunoSEQ multiplex PCR; TCRdb has only the in-frame clones, and not every one. The sample gives over 140,000 clones, 65% to 85% of which show up once; under 5% is in the top ten. Germline CDR1 is DFQATT and CDR2 is SNEGSKA (reference sequence). The CDR3 spans 16 residues. The V and J ends lost 3 bases and 7 bases, in that order; junction bases with no gene match: 13. The rearrangement uses TRBV20-1 and TRBJ2-7, with 12 positions matching TRBD1. This TCR was recovered from a woman aged 55 to 70 with acute or convalescent COVID-19. The sample consisted of peripheral blood. In DNA, the CDR3 is TGCAGTGCTAGTCTCCGGGACAGGGGGCTCTCACGAGAGCAGTACTTC. It encodes CSASLRDRGLSREQYF.